Listed here are 7 T cell receptor beta chains from one sample, sequenced in a study of cytomegalovirus exposure and HLA in healthy donors. PCR primers comprised 60 Vbeta and 13 Jbeta primers. The method was immunoSEQ multiplex PCR; TCRdb's version includes in-frame clones alone and lacks a portion of them. The sample comprises around 27,000 clones, 50% to 75% of which are singletons, and around 43% rests with the top ten. The sequencing input was PBMCs. These receptors were collected from a male donor in good health and CMV-seropositive.

This clone appeared once. The CDR3 coding sequence is TGCGCCAGCAGCGGGGGTTCGGGAGGAAGCTACGAGCAGTACTTC. This gives the protein CASSGGSGGSYEQYF. The rearrangement uses TRBV5-1 and TRBJ2-7; 7 nucleotides match TRBD2. CDR3 length: 15 residues. V shed 4 bases, J shed 3 bases, and the junction held 10 bases outside the gene matches. CDR1 is SGHRS, CDR2 YFSETQ, per germline.

This clone was seen a few times. A far larger clone is off by one base, so a read error is likely. The chain employs TRBV6-5 and TRBJ2-1; no clear D. This CDR3 spans 15 amino acids. Germline V gene sequence: CDR1 MNHEY, CDR2 SVGAGI. The CDR3 loop is CASSYVQTGYNQQFF. The DNA for the CDR3 is TGTGCCAGCAGTTACGTCCAGACTGGTTACAATCAGCAGTTCTTC.

This clone was observed a handful of times. V is TRBV5-1 and J is TRBJ1-2; D perhaps matches TRBD1 (5 bases). The CDR3 contains 14 residues. Germline-derived CDR1 and CDR2 are SGHRS and YFSETQ. V gave up 0 bases and J gave up 11 bases, with 17 bases separating them. This chain's CDR3 is CASSLAAGDRQYTF. As DNA, the CDR3 is TGCGCCAGCAGCTTGGCTGCGGGAGATCGACAGTACACCTTC.

This clone has only one observation. This chain links TRBV11-3 with TRBJ2-7; TRBD1 might be the D (6 bases). Germline CDR1 and CDR2: SGHNT and YENEEA. This CDR3 comprises 15 residues. V gave up 4 bases and J gave up 1 base, with 14 bases separating them. CDR3 residues: CASSSRTVGSYEQYF. CDR3 in DNA: TGTGCCAGCAGCTCTCGGACAGTCGGATCCTACGAGCAGTACTTC.

This clone was picked up a small number of times. This chain links TRBV30 with TRBJ1-2; TRBD1 might be the D (6 bases). With 8 bases removed from V and 4 bases from J, the gap between germline ends came to 17 bases. CDR3 size: 13 residues. Germline V lookup: CDR1 GTSNPN, CDR2 SVGIG (reference sequence). CDR3 in amino acids: CAQTQGLSYGYTF. The CDR3 region has the DNA TGTGCCCAGACACAGGGTTTAAGCTATGGCTACACCTTC. Together with reference TRBV30 and TRBJ1-2, the CDR3 gives the full variable domain: SQTIHQWPATLVQPVGSPLSLECTVEGTSNPNLYWYRQAAGRGLQLLFYSVGIGQISSEVPQNLSASRPQDRQFILSSKKLLLSDSGFYLCAQTQGLSYGYTFGSGTRLTVV.

The chain employs TRBV4-2 and TRBJ2-6; weak D call: TRBD1 (6 bases). V lost 4 bases and J 2 bases, leaving 21 bases between the germline ends. CDR3 length: 19 amino acids. Germline CDR1 LGHNA, CDR2 YNFKEQ. CDR3 in amino acids: CASSPMTGFRMTGANVLTF. The CDR3 DNA reads TGTGCCAGCAGCCCGATGACAGGATTTAGAATGACTGGGGCCAACGTCCTGACTTTC.

The chain recombines TRBV6-5 with TRBJ2-7, with TRBD2 as a possible D gene (6 bases). The germline CDR1 and CDR2 sequences are MNHEY and SVGAGI. The CDR3 is 13 amino acids. V lost 6 bases, J lost 7 bases, and 16 bases lay in between. The CDR3 DNA reads as TGTGCCAGCAGCCCACTGAGGGCGGGAGAGCAGTACTTC. As protein: CASSPLRAGEQYF.